Listed below are T cell receptor beta chains from one sample, sequenced in a study of blood T cell repertoires in COVID-19. The data were produced by immunoSEQ multiplex PCR, yet TCRdb's version contains in-frame clones alone and is incomplete. The table has roughly 150,000 clones, approximately 91% seen once. Sequenced sample: peripheral blood. The receptor set was obtained from a man aged 18-30 years with COVID-19, enrolled during active disease. Both conserved end residues are part of each CDR3. Fields, in order: V gene, CDR3 length, CDR3 protein.

v_call: TRBV15
cdr3_length: 15
cdr3_aa: CATSNRARGDDTQYF

v_call: TRBV7-2
cdr3_length: 14
cdr3_aa: CASSSTQGALGYTF

v_call: TRBV2
cdr3_length: 14
cdr3_aa: CASSFRGLGNTIYF

v_call: TRBV9
cdr3_length: 15
cdr3_aa: CASSVGTASYNEQFF

v_call: TRBV27
cdr3_length: 13
cdr3_aa: CASSYGRGQPQHF

v_call: TRBV2
cdr3_length: 12
cdr3_aa: CASRPGYEKLFF

v_call: TRBV3-1/TRBV3-2
cdr3_length: 14
cdr3_aa: CASSQDSTNYGYTF

v_call: TRBV7-9
cdr3_length: 14
cdr3_aa: CASSLGLSSYEQYF

v_call: TRBV12-3/TRBV12-4
cdr3_length: 13
cdr3_aa: CASSPFGPYEQYF

v_call: TRBV24-1
cdr3_length: 12
cdr3_aa: CATSDWNTEAFF

v_call: TRBV9
cdr3_length: 15
cdr3_aa: CASSVGLAGHNEQFF

v_call: TRBV6-5
cdr3_length: 15
cdr3_aa: CASSSGTGSQETQYF

v_call: TRBV19
cdr3_length: 13
cdr3_aa: CASSTRGLGEAFF

v_call: TRBV9
cdr3_length: 17
cdr3_aa: CASTLKLGGITGNTIYF

v_call: TRBV4-3
cdr3_length: 14
cdr3_aa: CASSQVSGTNEQFF

v_call: TRBV9
cdr3_length: 15
cdr3_aa: CASSELAGSTGELFF

v_call: TRBV7-6
cdr3_length: 15
cdr3_aa: CASSLSGPSRYEQYF

v_call: TRBV10-2
cdr3_length: 15
cdr3_aa: CASSEMGGSTTEQFF

v_call: TRBV3-1/TRBV3-2
cdr3_length: 15
cdr3_aa: CASSLRDLRADTQYF

v_call: TRBV7-2
cdr3_length: 15
cdr3_aa: CASSLGPQGTDTQYF

v_call: TRBV7-3
cdr3_length: 18
cdr3_aa: CASSSHPGTGGGSREQYF

v_call: TRBV11-2
cdr3_length: 15
cdr3_aa: CASSPRDYSYNEQFF

v_call: TRBV24-1
cdr3_length: 15
cdr3_aa: CATRKAGGSYNEQFF

v_call: TRBV11-2
cdr3_length: 13
cdr3_aa: CASSSLHRHIQYF

v_call: TRBV6-5
cdr3_length: 15
cdr3_aa: CASRLTGGVGYGYTF

v_call: TRBV6-6
cdr3_length: 13
cdr3_aa: CASSLDQETEQYF

v_call: TRBV27
cdr3_length: 16
cdr3_aa: CASRPAYRENTGELFF

v_call: TRBV7-8
cdr3_length: 14
cdr3_aa: CASSFRSMNTEAFF

v_call: TRBV11-2
cdr3_length: 12
cdr3_aa: CASSSQGYGYTF

v_call: TRBV27
cdr3_length: 15
cdr3_aa: CASSARQGNNYGYTF

v_call: TRBV28
cdr3_length: 14
cdr3_aa: CASSWTGIAYEQYF

v_call: TRBV6-2/TRBV6-3
cdr3_length: 14
cdr3_aa: CASSYAQGWVEQYF

v_call: TRBV11-3
cdr3_length: 16
cdr3_aa: CASSPDGTSGINEQFF

v_call: TRBV2
cdr3_length: 15
cdr3_aa: CASSDPLAGDYEQYF

v_call: TRBV29-1
cdr3_length: 13
cdr3_aa: CSVEVEEPYEQYF

v_call: TRBV28
cdr3_length: 15
cdr3_aa: CASTGPAGNTDTQYF

v_call: TRBV5-6
cdr3_length: 12
cdr3_aa: CASSGLNSPLHF

v_call: TRBV18
cdr3_length: 15
cdr3_aa: CASSPQGKTTDTQYF

v_call: TRBV7-2
cdr3_length: 14
cdr3_aa: CASSFPTGTYEQYF

v_call: TRBV28
cdr3_length: 18
cdr3_aa: CASSLNLRGIPSGNTIYF

v_call: TRBV9
cdr3_length: 11
cdr3_aa: CARGEGNEQFF

v_call: TRBV7-2
cdr3_length: 14
cdr3_aa: CASSLGSSGSIGFF

v_call: TRBV7-8
cdr3_length: 14
cdr3_aa: CASSVNSGGYEQYF

v_call: TRBV6-5
cdr3_length: 12
cdr3_aa: CASSLNTGELFF

v_call: TRBV11-2
cdr3_length: 17
cdr3_aa: CASSPGTGSLLNEKLFF

v_call: TRBV2
cdr3_length: 15
cdr3_aa: CASSPLAGYTYEQYF

v_call: TRBV24-1
cdr3_length: 14
cdr3_aa: CATQDASAYNEQFF

v_call: TRBV28
cdr3_length: 14
cdr3_aa: CASSPGTGLYEQYF

v_call: TRBV28
cdr3_length: 15
cdr3_aa: CASSLYAGAGDEQFF

v_call: TRBV3-1/TRBV3-2
cdr3_length: 17
cdr3_aa: CASSQVEAGEYRKTQYF

v_call: TRBV25-1
cdr3_length: 13
cdr3_aa: CASSDRFYDGYTF

v_call: TRBV27
cdr3_length: 14
cdr3_aa: CASSLLGGNSPLHF